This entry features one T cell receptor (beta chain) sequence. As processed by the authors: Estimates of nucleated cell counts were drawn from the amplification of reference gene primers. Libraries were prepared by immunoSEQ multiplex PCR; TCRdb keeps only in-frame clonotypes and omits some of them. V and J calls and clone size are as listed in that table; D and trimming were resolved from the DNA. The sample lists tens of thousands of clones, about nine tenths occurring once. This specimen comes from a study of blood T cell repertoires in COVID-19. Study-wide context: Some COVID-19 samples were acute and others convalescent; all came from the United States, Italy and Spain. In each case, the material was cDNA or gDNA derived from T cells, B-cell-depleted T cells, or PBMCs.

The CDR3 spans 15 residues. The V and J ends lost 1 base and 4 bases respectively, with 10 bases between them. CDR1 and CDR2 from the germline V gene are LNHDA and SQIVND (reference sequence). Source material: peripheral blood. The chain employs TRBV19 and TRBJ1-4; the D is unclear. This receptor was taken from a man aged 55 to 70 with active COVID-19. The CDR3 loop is CASSIGETSNEKLFF. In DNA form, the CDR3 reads TGTGCCAGTAGTATAGGGGAAACTAGTAATGAAAAACTGTTTTTT.